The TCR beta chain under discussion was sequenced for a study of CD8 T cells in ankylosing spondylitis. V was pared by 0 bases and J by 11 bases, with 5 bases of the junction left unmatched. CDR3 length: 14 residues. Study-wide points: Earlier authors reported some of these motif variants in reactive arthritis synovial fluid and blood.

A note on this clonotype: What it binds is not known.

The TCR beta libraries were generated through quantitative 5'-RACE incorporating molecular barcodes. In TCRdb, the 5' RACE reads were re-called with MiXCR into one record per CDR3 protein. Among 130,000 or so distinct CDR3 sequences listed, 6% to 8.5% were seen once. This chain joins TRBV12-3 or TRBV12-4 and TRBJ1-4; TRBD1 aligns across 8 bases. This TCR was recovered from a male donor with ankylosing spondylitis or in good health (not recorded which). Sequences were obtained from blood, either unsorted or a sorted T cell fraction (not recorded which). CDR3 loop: CASSLAQGAGKLFF. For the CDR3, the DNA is TGTGCCAGCAGTTTAGCGCAGGGGGCTGGCAAACTGTTTTTT.